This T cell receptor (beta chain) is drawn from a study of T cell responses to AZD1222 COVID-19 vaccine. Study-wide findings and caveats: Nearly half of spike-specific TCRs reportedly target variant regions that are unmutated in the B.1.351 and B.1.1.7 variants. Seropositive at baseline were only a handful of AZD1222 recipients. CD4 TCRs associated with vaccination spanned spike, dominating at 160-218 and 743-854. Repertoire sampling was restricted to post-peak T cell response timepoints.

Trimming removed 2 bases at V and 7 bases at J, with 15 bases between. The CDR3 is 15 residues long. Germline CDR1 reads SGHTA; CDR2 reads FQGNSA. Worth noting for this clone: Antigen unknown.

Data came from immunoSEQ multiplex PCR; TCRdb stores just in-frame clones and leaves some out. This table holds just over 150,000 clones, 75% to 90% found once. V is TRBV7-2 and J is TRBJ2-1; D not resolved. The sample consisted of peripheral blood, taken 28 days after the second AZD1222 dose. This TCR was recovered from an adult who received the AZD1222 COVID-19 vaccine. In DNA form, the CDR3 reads TGTGCCAGCAGCTTAAGCCCGGCTACCGAAAATGAGCAGTTCTTC. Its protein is CASSLSPATENEQFF.